The source of this T cell receptor (beta chain) is a study of control samples from healthy donors and cancer patients. Assay used: immunoSEQ multiplex PCR; TCRdb lists only in-frame clones, some missing. The data show 45,000 to 60,000 clones, about 95% seen once. This CDR3 contains 13 residues. Trimming took 2 bases from V and 4 from J; bases not matched to a gene: 2. Germline V CDR1 and CDR2: SGHRS, YFSETQ. V gene TRBV5-1 combines with J gene TRBJ1-1, with 7 bases matching TRBD1. This TCR derives from a man aged 25 to 45 in good health. Sequencing used blood. The CDR3 here is CASSFSGGTEAFF. Written as DNA, the CDR3 is TGCGCCAGCAGCTTTTCAGGGGGCACTGAAGCTTTCTTT.